These 20 T cell receptor beta chains came from one sample sequenced in a study of OX40 agonist ivuxolimab in advanced cancers. Profiled with immunoSEQ multiplex PCR; TCRdb holds only in-frame clones, not every one. The sample shows around 140,000 clones, less than 95% of them seen only once. The sample consisted of CD4+ or CD8+ T cells sorted from blood, taken in a trial of the OX40 agonist ivuxolimab. These receptors originate from an adult with an advanced solid tumor such as melanoma, head and neck, liver or kidney cancer.

The V call is TRBV2, the J call TRBJ1-2, with D possibly being TRBD1 (6 bases). Germline assignment: CDR1 SNHLY and CDR2 FYNNEI. The CDR3 sequence is 14 residues long. The ends were cut back, 8 bases at V and 5 bases at J, with 18 bases in the middle. CDR3 bases: TGTGCCAGCTACAGGACAGCGAGGACTTATGGCTACACCTTC. This translates into CASYRTARTYGYTF.

This clone was seen a single time. Other DNA variants within this sample encode the same CDR3. The rearrangement joins TRBV27 to TRBJ2-3; TRBD2 aligns across 8 bases. The CDR3 has 14 residues. Germline CDR1 is MNHEY and CDR2 is SMNVEV (reference sequence). V lost 6 bases, J lost 4 bases, and 6 bases stayed unmatched. CDR3 DNA: TGTGCCAGCAGCCCATTAGCGGGATCAGATACGCAGTATTTT. It specifies CASSPLAGSDTQYF.

This chain joins TRBV30 and TRBJ1-5, with TRBD1 matching over 7 bases. Germline-derived CDR1 and CDR2 are GTSNPN and SVGIG (reference sequence). CDR3 length: 13 residues. With V trimmed by 0 bases and J by 5 bases, 1 base remained unmatched. This chain's CDR3 is CAWSVTGDQPQHF. Written as DNA, the CDR3 is TGTGCCTGGAGTGTCACAGGGGATCAGCCCCAGCATTTT.

This chain links TRBV27 with TRBJ2-7; D might be TRBD1 or TRBD2, each matching 5 bases. V lost 6 bases, J lost 1 base, and 13 bases lay in between. The CDR3 runs 14 residues. CDR1 and CDR2 (germline): MNHEY, SMNVEV (reference sequence). The CDR3, as DNA: TGTGCCAGCAGACCTGGGGGAACTTCCTACGAGCAGTACTTC. This sequence encodes CASRPGGTSYEQYF.

The gene calls are TRBV6-6 and TRBJ2-1; TRBD1 agrees at 8 bases. The CDR3 spans 15 residues. Germline values: CDR1 MNHNY, CDR2 SVGAGI (reference sequence). V dropped 6 bases and J dropped 6; count of bases not matched to a gene: 10. This CDR3 is CASSFDRGMVNEQFF. Written as DNA, the CDR3 is TGTGCCAGCAGCTTTGACAGGGGCATGGTCAATGAGCAGTTCTTC.

This chain uses TRBV4-3 with TRBJ1-4; 10 nucleotides align to TRBD1. Trimming cost V 0 bases and J 11 bases; bases outside gene matches: 9. In germline, CDR1 is LGHNA, CDR2 YSLEER. The CDR3 totals 16 residues. CDR3 coding DNA: TGCGCCAGCAGCCAAGAAATGGACAGGGGGTTGAATAAACTGTTTTTT. The encoded protein is CASSQEMDRGLNKLFF.

V and J are TRBV4-1 and TRBJ2-2, with D possibly matching TRBD2 (5 bases). The CDR3 sequence is 16 residues long. Looked up from germline, CDR1 is MGHRA and CDR2 is YSYEKL. Between the trimmed V and J ends, which lost 4 bases and 5 bases, there was a span of 17 bases. DNA of the CDR3: TGCGCCAGCAGCCTTAAGGACTGGTCGAGAACCGGGGAGCTGTTTTTT. Translated: CASSLKDWSRTGELFF.

This clone was observed a single time. The genes are TRBV5-4 and TRBJ2-7; weak D call: TRBD1 (6 bases). The CDR3 is made up of 14 amino acids. CDR1 SGHNT and CDR2 YYREEE come from the germline V gene (reference sequence). V was shortened by 4 bases and J by 3 bases, with 14 bases between the two germline ends. CDR3 amino acids: CASSSTGKNYEQYF. The CDR3 nucleotides are TGTGCCAGCAGCAGTACAGGGAAGAACTACGAGCAGTACTTC.

The rearrangement links TRBV2 to TRBJ1-2, with D perhaps matching TRBD1 (6 bases). This CDR3 has 14 amino acids. Trimming stripped 8 bases from V and 0 bases from J, with 13 bases between. The germline gives CDR1 SNHLY, CDR2 FYNNEI. CDR3 amino acids: CASVVTGTNYGYTF. The CDR3 DNA reads TGTGCCAGCGTGGTGACAGGTACTAACTATGGCTACACCTTC.

The chain combines TRBV6-1 with TRBJ2-7; maybe TRBD2 (5 bases). This CDR3 region has 13 residues. In germline, CDR1 is MNHNS, CDR2 SASEGT. V was pared by 3 bases and J by 7 bases, with 13 bases between. Written as DNA, the CDR3 is TGTGCCAGCAGTGACCGGGGTCTGGGGGAGCAGTACTTC. Its translation is CASSDRGLGEQYF.

The chain is built from TRBV7-2 and TRBJ2-7; TRBD2 agrees at 9 bases. After removal of 5 bases from V and 3 bases from J, the junction contained 8 bases not matched to a gene. The CDR3 is 15 residues long. Germline loops: CDR1 SGHTA, CDR2 FQGNSA. CDR3 sequence: CASSPVSGSNYEQYF. The CDR3 DNA reads as TGTGCCAGCAGCCCCGTTAGCGGGAGTAACTACGAGCAGTACTTC.

The chain uses TRBV7-9 and TRBJ1-1; D might be TRBD1 (5 bases). Germline V CDR1 and CDR2: SEHNR, FQNEAQ (reference sequence). Trimming shortened V by 6 bases and J by 1 base, and 9 bases separated the two germline ends. CDR3 size: 13 residues. DNA of the CDR3: TGTGCCAGCAGGGGGGAGGGGAACACTGAAGCTTTCTTT. Translated: CASRGEGNTEAFF.

This chain joins TRBV11-2 and TRBJ1-5; 8 nucleotides agree with TRBD1. With 5 bases clipped from V and 5 bases from J, the junction kept 5 bases outside the gene matches. The length of the CDR3 is 14 residues. CDR1 SGHAT and CDR2 FQNNGV come from the germline V gene. DNA for the CDR3: TGTGCCAGCAGCCTGAACAGGGGGGATCAGCCCCAGCATTTT. The encoded protein is CASSLNRGDQPQHF.

This chain links TRBV28 with TRBJ1-2; D call uncertain. The CDR3 sequence is 12 residues long. The germline V gene has CDR1 MDHEN and CDR2 SYDVKM. Trimming removed 5 bases from V and 7 bases from J, with 11 bases in between. This CDR3 is CASSQKHAGYTF. CDR3 bases: TGTGCCAGCAGTCAAAAACATGCTGGCTACACCTTC.

This chain uses TRBV7-3 with TRBJ1-2; 9 nucleotides match TRBD1. This CDR3 comprises 13 residues. CDR1 is SGHTA and CDR2 is FQGTGA in the germline V gene. V was clipped by 2 bases and J by 13 bases; unmatched bases: 8. In DNA form, the CDR3 reads TGTGCCAGCAGCTTATCCGGACAGGGGCTCCTCACCTTC. This encodes CASSLSGQGLLTF.

The chain couples TRBV28 to TRBJ1-5; TRBD1 matches at 10 bases. CDR3 length: 15 residues. J gave up 5 bases and V 3 bases, and 4 bases lay outside the gene matches. The germline CDR1 and CDR2 sequences are MDHEN and SYDVKM. The CDR3 region is CASSLSGQGDQPQHF. Written as DNA, the CDR3 is TGTGCCAGCAGTTTGTCTGGACAGGGGGATCAGCCCCAGCATTTT.

The chain carries TRBV30 and TRBJ1-2; D remains unclear. The CDR3 spans 12 residues. CDR1 GTSNPN and CDR2 SVGIG come from the germline V gene (reference sequence). V lost 3 bases and J lost 4, with 9 bases in between. The CDR3 protein is CAWRGRIYGYTF. As DNA, the CDR3 is TGTGCCTGGAGAGGCAGGATCTATGGCTACACCTTC.

Worth noting for this clone: The junction shows a germline mismatch at one end, possibly a read error. CDR3 bases: TGCGCCAGCAGCGTGGAGGGTAGCGGGCGCTCCCAAGGGACCCAGTACTTC. Translation gives CASSVEGSGRSQGTQYF. V and J are TRBV5-1 and TRBJ2-5; 7 nucleotides agree with TRBD2. The CDR3 runs 17 residues. Germline-derived CDR1 and CDR2 are SGHRS and YFSETQ.

This clone was observed once. The chain uses TRBV4-3 and TRBJ2-7; D tentatively reads TRBD1 or TRBD2 (6 bases each). This CDR3 is 14 amino acids long. The germline CDR1 and CDR2 sequences are LGHNA and YSLEER. The V gene lost 4 bases and the J gene lost 5 bases, with 15 bases spanning the gap. CDR3: CASSPFPGANEQYF. CDR3 DNA: TGCGCCAGCAGCCCATTTCCGGGGGCAAACGAGCAGTACTTC.

The chain is built from TRBV30 and TRBJ2-5; the D gene could be TRBD1 or TRBD2 (6 bases each). The closer fit of TRBJ2-7 to the DNA end suggests the J call may be wrong. The CDR3 loop spans 12 amino acids. CDR1 is GTSNPN and CDR2 is SVGIG in the germline V gene (reference sequence). For the CDR3, the DNA is TGTGCCTGCCTCGGGGGCGGCTACGAGCAGTACTTC. This codes for CACLGGGYEQYF.